The 12 T cell receptor beta chains presented below share a single source sample, sequenced in a study of shared clonotypes between healthy human individuals. Repertoires were generated with immunoSEQ multiplex PCR, while TCRdb's copy carries only in-frame clones and drops some. The repertoire has more than 1.2 million clones, around 98.5% of them found once; the top ten carry around 0.33%. Input material: naive CD4+ T cells sorted from blood. Subset in this sample: CD45RA+ positively selected. The receptors were sampled from a man under 40 in good health.

V gene TRBV25-1 combines with J gene TRBJ1-4; D remains unclear. The CDR3 consists of 14 residues. Trimming left V 5 bases short and J 0 bases short, with 7 bases between. The V gene's germline CDR1 is MGHDK and CDR2 SYGVNS. This CDR3 is CASSYSATNEKLFF. CDR3 bases: TGTGCCAGCAGTTATTCAGCAACTAATGAAAAACTGTTTTTT.

The genes are TRBV14 and TRBJ1-2; possible D gene TRBD1, 6 bases. V was trimmed by 4 bases and J by 8 bases, leaving 14 bases between them. The CDR3 has 13 amino acids. Germline CDR1 SGHDN, CDR2 FVKESK. The CDR3, as DNA: TGTGCCAGCAGCCGCGACAGGCGCAAAGGCTACACCTTC. The encoded protein is CASSRDRRKGYTF.

The chain couples TRBV6-5 to TRBJ2-7; 7 nucleotides line up with TRBD1. Germline CDR1 and CDR2: MNHEY and SVGAGI. CDR3 size: 14 residues. V lost 8 bases to trimming and J lost 3 bases; unmatched junction nucleotides: 10. The CDR3 here is CASRRQGLGYEQYF. CDR3 sequence (DNA): TGTGCCAGCCGTAGACAGGGATTGGGCTACGAGCAGTACTTC.

The V and J genes are TRBV5-5 and TRBJ2-7; possibly TRBD2 for D (5 bases). Germline assignment: CDR1 SGHKS and CDR2 YYEKEE (reference sequence). V lost 0 bases and J lost 6, with 13 bases in between. This CDR3 is built from 14 residues. CDR3 region: CASSLGGISGEQYF. The CDR3 nucleotides read TGTGCCAGCAGCTTGGGTGGTATCAGCGGCGAGCAGTACTTC.

The chain employs TRBV25-1 and TRBJ2-7; 7 bases are a match to TRBD1. Per the germline V gene, CDR1 is MGHDK and CDR2 is SYGVNS. The trim removed 6 bases at V and 0 bases at J, leaving 5 bases unmatched. CDR3 size: 14 residues. The CDR3, as DNA: TGTGCCAGCAGAAAGACAGGGCTCTCCTACGAGCAGTACTTC. Residues: CASRKTGLSYEQYF.

The rearrangement joins TRBV20-1 to TRBJ2-5; D gene ambiguous. Trimming cost V 3 bases and J 4 bases, with 6 bases left between them. Germline V gives CDR1 DFQATT, CDR2 SNEGSKA (reference sequence). The CDR3 has 11 residues. As DNA, the CDR3 is TGCAGTGCTAGTCTCATAGAGACCCAGTACTTC. As protein: CSASLIETQYF.

V is TRBV7-8 and J is TRBJ2-7; D ambiguous. The CDR3 consists of 15 residues. CDR1 and CDR2 (germline): SGHVS, FQNEAQ. Trimming removed 2 bases from V and 1 base from J, with 12 bases in between. In nucleotides, the CDR3 is TGTGCCAGCAGCTTAACGGAGCTTACATCCTACGAGCAGTACTTC. Translation: CASSLTELTSYEQYF.

V and J are TRBV7-2 and TRBJ2-2; D is uncertain. The germline V and J ends were trimmed by 4 bases and 7 bases, with 7 bases remaining between them. CDR1 is SGHTA, CDR2 FQGNSA, per germline. There are 12 residues in the CDR3. The CDR3 region is CASSSLGGELFF. CDR3 nucleotide sequence: TGTGCCAGCAGCTCCCTGGGCGGGGAGCTGTTTTTT. Filled out from reference TRBV7-2 and TRBJ2-2, the complete variable domain reads GAGVSQSPSNKVTEKGKDVELRCDPISGHTALYWYRQSLGQGLEFLIYFQGNSAPDKSGLPSDRFSAERTGGSVSTLTIQRTQQEDSAVYLCASSSLGGELFFGEGSRLTVL.

The chain couples TRBV5-1 to TRBJ2-1; TRBD1 might be the D (5 bases). CDR1 is SGHRS, CDR2 YFSETQ, per germline. Deletions cut 0 bases from V and 5 bases from J, with 9 bases between. The CDR3 sequence is 14 residues long. The CDR3 spells CASSLGQKNNEQFF. CDR3 nucleotide sequence: TGCGCCAGCAGCTTGGGACAGAAAAACAATGAGCAGTTCTTC.

The chain links TRBV5-6 to TRBJ2-3; D is undetermined. Germline V gene data show CDR1 as SGHDT and CDR2 as YYEEEE. There are 14 residues in the CDR3. With 4 bases removed from V and 6 bases from J, the gap between germline ends came to 15 bases. CDR3 nucleotide sequence: TGTGCCAGCAGCCCAGGACCGAGACTCGATACGCAGTATTTT. Encoded protein: CASSPGPRLDTQYF.

The chain uses TRBV28 and TRBJ1-2; no reliable D call. This CDR3 has 12 residues. Trimming shortened V by 6 bases and J by 7 bases, and 12 bases separated the two germline ends. Germline values: CDR1 MDHEN, CDR2 SYDVKM. This CDR3 is CASRDGARGYTF. The CDR3 DNA follows: TGTGCCAGCAGAGACGGAGCGCGTGGCTACACCTTC.

The chain couples TRBV5-1 to TRBJ2-3, with D possibly called TRBD1 or TRBD2 (6 bases each). This CDR3 has 16 amino acids. Germline CDR1 is SGHRS and CDR2 is YFSETQ. V lost 0 bases, J lost 2 bases, and 13 bases lay in between. CDR3 sequence reads: CASSLERGLNTDTQYF. The CDR3 DNA reads as TGCGCCAGCAGCTTGGAACGGGGGCTAAACACAGATACGCAGTATTTT. Supplemented by reference TRBV5-1 and TRBJ2-3, the full variable domain reads KAGVTQTPRYLIKTRGQQVTLSCSPISGHRSVSWYQQTPGQGLQFLFEYFSETQRNKGNFPGRFSGRQFSNSRSEMNVSTLELGDSALYLCASSLERGLNTDTQYFGPGTRLTVL.